The 2 T cell receptor beta chains reported below all come from one sample, sequenced in a study of CD8 T cells in Susac syndrome. An amount of RNA that ranged from roughly 0.5 to 1 ug was reverse transcribed with random hexamers. TCRdb reprocessed the immunoSEQ multiplex PCR reads via MiXCR and lists one record per CDR3 protein. This table holds a few hundred thousand distinct CDR3 sequences, about 91% found once. The sequenced sample was CD8+ T cells from PBMCs. The receptor set was obtained from a human donor with multiple sclerosis.

The chain has TRBV14 and TRBJ1-2; 7 bases line up with TRBD1. The CDR3 runs 15 residues. Germline CDR1 and CDR2: SGHDN and FVKESK. V trimming: 1 base; J trimming: 3 bases; junction bases outside the gene matches: 5. In DNA form, the CDR3 reads TGTGCCAGCAGCCAAGTTGTAGGGGGCTACTATGGCTACACCTTC. Translation gives CASSQVVGGYYGYTF.

The rearrangement links TRBV12-3 or TRBV12-4 to TRBJ2-7; D is undetermined. Trimming pared 3 bases from V and 7 bases from J, leaving 10 bases between. The CDR3 is made up of 12 amino acids. The CDR3 reads CASSFPSREQYF. The CDR3 DNA reads as TGTGCCAGCAGTTTCCCCTCACGAGAGCAGTACTTC.